This TCR beta chain appears in the sequencing data of a study of OX40 agonist ivuxolimab in advanced cancers. Study context: Prior checkpoint blockade (anti-PD-1, anti-PD-L1 or anti-CTLA-4) was permitted; approximately 44% had it.

The CDR3 is made up of 12 amino acids. Germline assignment: CDR1 SGHRS and CDR2 YFSETQ. The V end lost 2 bases, the J end lost 7 bases, and 9 bases lay between the germline ends. The repertoire was sequenced with immunoSEQ multiplex PCR; TCRdb's copy has only in-frame clones and lacks some. The data show 50,000 to 75,000 clones, about 85% seen once. V is TRBV5-1 and J is TRBJ1-1; no reliable D call. The material was CD4+ or CD8+ T cells sorted from blood, obtained in a trial of the OX40 agonist ivuxolimab. The origin of this receptor is an adult with an advanced solid tumor such as melanoma, head and neck, liver or kidney cancer. CDR3 region: CASSFPSREAFF. The CDR3 DNA reads TGCGCCAGCAGCTTCCCATCCCGTGAAGCTTTCTTT. The full variable domain, completed using reference TRBV5-1 and TRBJ1-1, is KAGVTQTPRYLIKTRGQQVTLSCSPISGHRSVSWYQQTPGQGLQFLFEYFSETQRNKGNFPGRFSGRQFSNSRSEMNVSTLELGDSALYLCASSFPSREAFFGQGTRLTVV.